The rows below give T cell receptor beta chains drawn from one sample of a study of CD8+ T cells in alopecia areata. Profiling relied on immunoSEQ multiplex PCR, and the TCRdb table lists in-frame clones only, not all of them. The sample lists fewer than 200,000 clones; around 60% were seen once. The source was CD4+ T cells sorted from blood, collected at week 24, from a patient treated with tofacitinib. The receptors were sampled from a human donor with alopecia areata. CDR3s leave out the opening cysteine and the closing phenylalanine or tryptophan.

V gene: TRBV11-2
CDR3 protein: ASSPQQGRQETQY

V gene: TRBV6-5
CDR3 protein: ASSYSDQRYT

V gene: TRBV7-6
CDR3 protein: ASSLLRGPLRETQY

V gene: TRBV30
CDR3 protein: AWSREDRGNTGELF

V gene: TRBV20-1
CDR3 protein: SASPASGYT

V gene: TRBV5-1
CDR3 protein: ASSSGQGREKLF

V gene: TRBV7-2
CDR3 protein: ASSLGLAGTGELF

V gene: TRBV30
CDR3 protein: AWRPMKRGQGVLYEQY

V gene: TRBV2
CDR3 protein: ASSRDRSNYGYT

V gene: TRBV12-5
CDR3 protein: ASGLPAGDYEQY

V gene: TRBV29-1
CDR3 protein: SVVEGTQY

V gene: TRBV10-3
CDR3 protein: AISDRDSYGYT

V gene: TRBV6-1
CDR3 protein: ASSEAQGAIYGYT

V gene: TRBV15
CDR3 protein: ATSRELAGVLAKNIQY

V gene: TRBV29-1
CDR3 protein: SVVYSGGPDTEAF

V gene: TRBV27
CDR3 protein: ASRSQGRDSPLH

V gene: TRBV27
CDR3 protein: ASSLGAGSPNTEAF

V gene: TRBV10-3
CDR3 protein: AISDTPGSGGLTDTQY

V gene: TRBV30
CDR3 protein: AWSTTSGTGELF

V gene: TRBV29-1
CDR3 protein: SVEDSSQGTYEQY

V gene: TRBV29-1
CDR3 protein: SVDRRQGETQY

V gene: TRBV15
CDR3 protein: ATSRDPTETQY

V gene: TRBV4-1
CDR3 protein: ASSQVAGQRTGELF

V gene: TRBV5-1
CDR3 protein: ASSLGRQAAETQY

V gene: TRBV4-1
CDR3 protein: ASSLGQGGIMNTEAF

V gene: TRBV28
CDR3 protein: ASLGENGNEQF

V gene: TRBV5-1
CDR3 protein: ASSLTRGADVTGELF

V gene: TRBV6-5
CDR3 protein: ASSYRVVMIEEAF

V gene: TRBV30
CDR3 protein: AWDRAANYGYT

V gene: TRBV5-1
CDR3 protein: ASSAYSRTGSTDTQY

V gene: TRBV30
CDR3 protein: AWSYRVLDEQY

V gene: TRBV30
CDR3 protein: AWSVRSGQPQH

V gene: TRBV27
CDR3 protein: ASSPAGRGAPSSEQY

V gene: TRBV7-9
CDR3 protein: ASSLAVVREETQY

V gene: TRBV30
CDR3 protein: AWSRDSYLAQH

V gene: TRBV4-2
CDR3 protein: ASSQETANTEAF

V gene: TRBV7-6
CDR3 protein: ASSLRDTNTDTQY